What follows describes a single T cell receptor (beta chain). This entry comes from a study of blood T cell repertoires in COVID-19. Whole-study context: The samples span acute and convalescent COVID-19 from the United States, Italy and Spain. PBMCs, B-cell-depleted T cells, or T cells were the source of the cDNA or gDNA that made up the material.

Authors' methods: Reference gene primer amplification gave nucleated cell count estimates. The protocol was immunoSEQ multiplex PCR, while the TCRdb copy is restricted to in-frame clones and leaves out a portion. That table gives V, J and clone size, and the DNA gave D and trimming. The sample includes fewer than 300,000 clones, approximately 85% of them seen just once. There are 18 residues in the CDR3. Germline lookup yields CDR1 LGHDT and CDR2 YNNKEL (reference sequence). V lost 0 bases to trimming and J lost 2 bases; unmatched junction nucleotides: 10. What was sequenced was peripheral blood. This clonotype originated in a man aged 18-30 years with active or convalescent COVID-19. The chain recombines TRBV3-1 (or the pseudogene TRBV3-2) with TRBJ2-5; 9 positions agree with TRBD2. The CDR3 here is CASSQDRPSGGLQETQYF. CDR3 in DNA: TGTGCCAGCAGCCAAGATCGACCCAGCGGGGGGTTACAAGAGACCCAGTACTTC.